This T cell receptor (beta chain) was captured in a study of early T cells in non-severe SARS-CoV-2 infection. Trimming took 0 bases from V and 6 from J; bases not matched to a gene: 17. This CDR3 is built from 18 residues. The germline V gene has CDR1 PRHDT and CDR2 FYEKMQ (reference sequence). This clonotype was seen many times. Each CDR3 protein gets one entry after TCRdb re-called the 5' RACE reads with MiXCR. The repertoire holds tens of thousands of distinct CDR3 sequences, with 8% to 10% as singletons. This receptor was obtained from an adult who was a healthcare worker with PCR-confirmed SARS-CoV-2 infection or an uninfected control (not recorded which). The chain employs TRBV13 and TRBJ2-7, with 7 bases matching TRBD2. The sample taken for sequencing was whole blood. The CDR3: CASSLGPPGLRESIEQYF. For the CDR3, the DNA is TGTGCCAGCAGCTTAGGTCCCCCAGGGTTGCGGGAGTCGATCGAGCAGTACTTC.